The present T cell receptor (beta chain) was sequenced within a study of blood T cell repertoires in COVID-19. V lost 5 bases and J lost 0, with 23 bases in between. The V gene's germline CDR1 is MDHEN and CDR2 SYDVKM. CDR3 length equals 20 residues. Produced via immunoSEQ multiplex PCR; TCRdb's table is partial and in-frame only. The data contain about 18,000 clones, roughly 89% of them singletons. The sequenced sample was peripheral blood. This chain connects TRBV28 to TRBJ2-6; D is perhaps TRBD1 (6 bases). This clonotype originated in a human donor in a cohort sampled during active COVID-19. The CDR3 reads CASSPGTRGWSPSGANVLTF. The CDR3 DNA follows: TGTGCCAGCAGTCCCGGGACCAGGGGTTGGTCACCCTCTGGGGCCAACGTCCTGACTTTC.